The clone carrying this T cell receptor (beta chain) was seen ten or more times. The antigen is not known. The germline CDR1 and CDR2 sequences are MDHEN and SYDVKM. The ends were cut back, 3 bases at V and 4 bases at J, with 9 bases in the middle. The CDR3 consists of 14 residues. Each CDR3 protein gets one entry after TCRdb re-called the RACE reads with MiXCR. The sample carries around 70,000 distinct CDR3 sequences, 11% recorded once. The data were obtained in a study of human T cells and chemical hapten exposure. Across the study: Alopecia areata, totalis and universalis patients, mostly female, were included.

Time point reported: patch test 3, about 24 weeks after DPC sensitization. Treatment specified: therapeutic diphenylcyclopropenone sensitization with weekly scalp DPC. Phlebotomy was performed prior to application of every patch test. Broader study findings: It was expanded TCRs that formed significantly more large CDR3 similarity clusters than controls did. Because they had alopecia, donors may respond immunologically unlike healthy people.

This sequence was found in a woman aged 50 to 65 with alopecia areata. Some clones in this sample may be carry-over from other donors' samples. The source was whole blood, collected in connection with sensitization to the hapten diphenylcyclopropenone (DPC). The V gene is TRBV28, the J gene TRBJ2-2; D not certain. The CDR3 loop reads CASSFRHITGELFF. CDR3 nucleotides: TGTGCCAGCAGTTTTCGTCATATCACCGGGGAGCTGTTTTTT.